These 15 T cell receptor beta chains share one sample of origin, sequenced in a study of human T cells and chemical hapten exposure. The time point was: patch test 2, 6 weeks after DPC sensitization. Treatment here: therapeutic diphenylcyclopropenone sensitization with weekly scalp DPC. TCRdb re-called the RACE reads through MiXCR, storing one row per CDR3 protein. This table has tens of thousands of distinct CDR3 sequences, around a tenth appearing once. This sample comprised whole blood, obtained in connection with sensitization to the hapten diphenylcyclopropenone (DPC). These TCRs come from a woman aged 45-59 years with alopecia areata. Some clones in this sample may be carry-over from other donors' samples.

V is TRBV11-2 and J is TRBJ2-1, with 7 bases that match TRBD2. V shed 0 bases, J shed 6 bases, and the junction held 8 bases outside the gene matches. CDR3 length: 16 residues. CDR1 is SGHAT and CDR2 is FQNNGV in the germline V gene. CDR3 nucleotides: TGTGCCAGCAGCTTAGATCGGCTAGCGGCTGGCAATGAGCAGTTCTTC. Encoded protein: CASSLDRLAAGNEQFF. The variable domain in full, with the rest retrieved from reference TRBV11-2 and TRBJ2-1, is EAGVAQSPRYKIIEKRQSVAFWCNPISGHATLYWYQQILGQGPKLLIQFQNNGVVDDSQLPKDRFSAERLKGVDSTLKIQPAKLEDSAVYLCASSLDRLAAGNEQFFGPGTRLTVL.

In its sample, this clonotype was seen many times. The chain has TRBV14 and TRBJ2-1; D gene uncertain. CDR1 and CDR2 from the germline V gene are SGHDN and FVKESK. V gave up 4 bases and J gave up 2 bases, with 12 bases separating them. The CDR3 length is 15 residues. CDR3 amino acids: CASSPLVMAYNEQFF. CDR3 nucleotides: TGTGCCAGCAGCCCCCTAGTAATGGCCTACAATGAGCAGTTCTTC.

This clonotype was found a few times. The chain is built from TRBV11-2 and TRBJ2-2; no definite D call. The CDR3 is 16 residues long. Germline V gives CDR1 SGHAT, CDR2 FQNNGV. Trimming pared 4 bases from V and 6 bases from J, leaving 18 bases between. The DNA for the CDR3 is TGTGCCAGCAGCTATGACTCTCCCTCCTGGGCCGGGGAGCTGTTTTTT. It translates to CASSYDSPSWAGELFF.

This clonotype was found many times. This chain uses TRBV29-1 with TRBJ2-3; D is undetermined. Germline loops: CDR1 SQVTM, CDR2 ANQGSEA. V was trimmed by 0 bases and J by 0 bases, leaving 10 bases between them. This CDR3 is built from 15 residues. In DNA form, the CDR3 reads TGCAGCGTTGAAGATTGGGGTTCTAGCACAGATACGCAGTATTTT. Its protein product is CSVEDWGSSTDTQYF.

The chain has TRBV11-3 and TRBJ2-2; 8 positions match TRBD1. Germline V CDR1 and CDR2: SGHNT, YENEEA. The CDR3 has 17 residues. Trimming cost V 5 bases and J 2 bases; bases outside gene matches: 10. CDR3 residues: CASSLRGQGINTGELFF. CDR3 bases: TGTGCCAGCAGCCTCAGGGGGCAGGGCATTAACACCGGGGAGCTGTTTTTT.

A note on this clonotype: A much larger clone sits a single nucleotide away, making a read error possible. The V call is TRBV2, the J call TRBJ1-2; D not resolved. CDR3 size: 13 residues. Germline loops: CDR1 SNHLY, CDR2 FYNNEI. Here the CDR3 reads CTSSELGADGYTF. The CDR3 DNA sequence: TGTACCAGCAGTGAACTTGGTGCCGACGGCTACACCTTC.

This clonotype was seen only a few times. The chain carries TRBV18 and TRBJ1-4; a possible D gene is TRBD1 (6 bases). Germline V lookup: CDR1 KGHSH, CDR2 LQKENI. V was clipped by 4 bases and J by 3 bases, with 15 bases between them. The CDR3 totals 16 residues. CDR3 residues: CASSRYQGGSNEKLFF. Here the CDR3 DNA reads TGTGCCAGCTCACGTTACCAAGGGGGGTCTAATGAAAAACTGTTTTTT.

This clonotype appeared many times. The rearrangement joins TRBV18 to TRBJ1-2; D gene ambiguous. There are 14 residues in the CDR3. Trimming took off 3 bases at V and 7 bases at J, with 15 bases between the two ends. The germline CDR1 and CDR2 sequences are KGHSH and LQKENI. The DNA for the CDR3 is TGTGCCAGCTCACCCGCCGGGTCAGCAGGTGGCTACACCTTC. It specifies CASSPAGSAGGYTF.

At least ten counts were recorded for this clonotype. The CDR3 loop is CASSQLHTGMQGYTF. The CDR3 region has the DNA TGTGCCAGCAGCCAACTCCACACAGGGATGCAAGGCTACACCTTC. The chain couples TRBV3-1 to TRBJ1-2, with a tentative D call TRBD1 (6 bases). The germline CDR1 and CDR2 sequences are LGHDT and YNNKEL (reference sequence). There are 15 residues in the CDR3. The V end lost 2 bases, the J end lost 8 bases, and 18 bases lay between the germline ends.

Many counts were recorded for this clonotype. This chain joins TRBV27 and TRBJ2-5; 7 bases are a match to TRBD2. J gave up 5 bases and V 5 bases, and 8 bases lay outside the gene matches. The CDR3 covers 14 residues. CDR1 is MNHEY and CDR2 is SMNVEV in the germline V gene (reference sequence). The CDR3 region is CASSRLGLPETQYF. DNA for the CDR3: TGTGCCAGCAGTCGCTTGGGACTACCGGAGACCCAGTACTTC.

This clonotype was counted at least ten times. The rearrangement joins TRBV5-1 to TRBJ1-1; D is unclear. CDR1 is SGHRS and CDR2 is YFSETQ in the germline V gene. This CDR3 contains 15 residues. Trimming stripped 0 bases from V and 0 bases from J, with 9 bases between. CDR3: CASSLGNSMNTEAFF. The CDR3 coding sequence is TGCGCCAGCAGCTTGGGGAACAGTATGAACACTGAAGCTTTCTTT.

This clonotype was seen a few times. This chain joins TRBV18 and TRBJ2-5; no firm D call. Germline CDR1 is KGHSH and CDR2 is LQKENI. This CDR3 is built from 13 residues. Trimming took off 4 bases at V and 2 bases at J, with 8 bases between the two ends. The CDR3 sequence is CASSRDLQETQYF. CDR3 sequence (DNA): TGTGCCAGCTCACGAGACCTACAAGAGACCCAGTACTTC.

This clonotype was picked up many times. This sequence joins TRBV29-1 and TRBJ1-2; no reliable D call. Germline loops: CDR1 SQVTM, CDR2 ANQGSEA. V was cut by 5 bases and J by 2 bases, with 6 bases left in between. CDR3 length equals 11 residues. The CDR3 coding sequence is TGCAGCGTTAACGGAAACTATGGCTACACCTTC. As protein: CSVNGNYGYTF.

The table lists this clonotype with many counts. V gene TRBV10-2 combines with J gene TRBJ1-6, with D possibly being TRBD1 (6 bases). CDR1 and CDR2 from the germline V gene are WSHSY and SAAADI. CDR3 length: 15 amino acids. Trimming cost V 6 bases and J 5 bases, with 14 bases left between them. The CDR3 sequence: CASSVLGADNSPLHF. DNA of the CDR3: TGCGCCAGCAGCGTCTTGGGGGCAGATAATTCACCCCTCCACTTT.

This clonotype turned up a few times. CDR3 region: CASSSLAGSGGELFF. For the CDR3, the DNA is TGTGCCAGCAGTTCGCTAGCGGGATCGGGCGGGGAGCTGTTTTTT. This chain connects TRBV6-5 to TRBJ2-2, with TRBD2 matching over 9 bases. Germline CDR1 MNHEY, CDR2 SVGAGI. V shed 4 bases, J shed 7 bases, and the junction held 7 bases outside the gene matches. The CDR3 consists of 15 residues.